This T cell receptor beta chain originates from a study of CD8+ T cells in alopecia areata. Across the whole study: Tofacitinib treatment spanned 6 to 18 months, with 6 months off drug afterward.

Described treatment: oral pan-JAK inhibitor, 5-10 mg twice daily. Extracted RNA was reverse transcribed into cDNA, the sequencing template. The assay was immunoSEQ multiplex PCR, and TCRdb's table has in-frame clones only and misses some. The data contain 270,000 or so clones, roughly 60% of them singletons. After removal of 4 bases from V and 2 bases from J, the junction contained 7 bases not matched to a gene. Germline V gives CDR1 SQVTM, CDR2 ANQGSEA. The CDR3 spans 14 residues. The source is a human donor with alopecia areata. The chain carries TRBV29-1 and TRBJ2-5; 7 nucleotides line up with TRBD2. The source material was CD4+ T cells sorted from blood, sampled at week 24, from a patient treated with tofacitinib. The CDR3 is CSVGWLGLQETQYF. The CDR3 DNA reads TGCAGCGTTGGGTGGCTGGGACTACAAGAGACCCAGTACTTC.